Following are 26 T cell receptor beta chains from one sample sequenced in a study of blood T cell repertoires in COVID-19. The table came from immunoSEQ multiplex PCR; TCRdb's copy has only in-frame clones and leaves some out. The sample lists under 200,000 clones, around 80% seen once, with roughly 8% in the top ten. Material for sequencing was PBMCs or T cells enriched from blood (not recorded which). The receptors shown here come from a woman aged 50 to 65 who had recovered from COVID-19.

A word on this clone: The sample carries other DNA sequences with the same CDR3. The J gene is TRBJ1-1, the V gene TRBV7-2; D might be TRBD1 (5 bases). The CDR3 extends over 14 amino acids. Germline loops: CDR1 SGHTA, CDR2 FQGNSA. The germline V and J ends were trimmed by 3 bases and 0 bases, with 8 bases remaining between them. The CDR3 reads CASSLGLMNTEAFF. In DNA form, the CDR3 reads TGTGCCAGCAGCTTGGGGCTTATGAACACTGAAGCTTTCTTT.

CDR3 sequence reads: CASSAAGGLDTQYF. In DNA form, the CDR3 reads TGTGCCAGCAGCGCAGCGGGGGGGCTAGATACGCAGTATTTT. V is TRBV7-3 and J is TRBJ2-3, with 10 bases matching TRBD2. CDR1 is SGHTA and CDR2 is FQGTGA in the germline V gene. J gave up 5 bases and V 5 bases, and 4 bases lay outside the gene matches. This CDR3 comprises 14 residues.

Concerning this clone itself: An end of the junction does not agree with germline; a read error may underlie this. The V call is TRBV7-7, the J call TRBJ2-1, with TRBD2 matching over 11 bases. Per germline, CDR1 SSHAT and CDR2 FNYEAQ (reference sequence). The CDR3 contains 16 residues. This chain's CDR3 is CASSKFSGGAGNEQFF. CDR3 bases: TGTGCTAGCAGCAAATTTAGCGGGGGGGCCGGCAATGAGCAGTTCTTC.

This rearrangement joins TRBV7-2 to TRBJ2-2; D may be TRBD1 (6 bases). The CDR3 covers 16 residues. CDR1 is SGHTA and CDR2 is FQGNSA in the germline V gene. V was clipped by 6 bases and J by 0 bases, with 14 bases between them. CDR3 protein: CASRTYGGANTGELFF. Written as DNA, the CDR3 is TGTGCCAGCAGAACCTATGGGGGCGCGAACACCGGGGAGCTGTTTTTT.

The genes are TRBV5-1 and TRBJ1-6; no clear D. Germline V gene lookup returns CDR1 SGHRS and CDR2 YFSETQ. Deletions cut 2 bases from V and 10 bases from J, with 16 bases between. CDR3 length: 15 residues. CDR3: CASSFGEGVKSPLHF. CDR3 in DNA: TGCGCCAGCAGCTTTGGGGAGGGAGTGAAATCACCCCTCCACTTT.

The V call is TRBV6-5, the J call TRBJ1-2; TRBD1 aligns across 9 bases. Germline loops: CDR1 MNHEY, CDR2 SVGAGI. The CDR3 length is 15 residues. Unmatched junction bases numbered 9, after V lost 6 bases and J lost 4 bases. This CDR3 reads CASSPQGARGYGYTF. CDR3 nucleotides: TGTGCCAGCAGCCCACAGGGGGCGCGGGGCTATGGCTACACCTTC.

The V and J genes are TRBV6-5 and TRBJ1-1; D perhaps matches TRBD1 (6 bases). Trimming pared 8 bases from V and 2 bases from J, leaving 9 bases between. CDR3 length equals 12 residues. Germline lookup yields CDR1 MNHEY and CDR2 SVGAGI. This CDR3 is CASQGFNTEAFF. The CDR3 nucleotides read TGTGCCAGCCAGGGGTTTAACACTGAAGCTTTCTTT.

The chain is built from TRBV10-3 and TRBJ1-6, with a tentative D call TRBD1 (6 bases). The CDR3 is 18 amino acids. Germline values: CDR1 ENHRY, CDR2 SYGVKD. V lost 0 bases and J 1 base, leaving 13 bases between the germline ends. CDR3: CAISESGRGVSYNSPLHF. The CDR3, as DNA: TGTGCCATCAGTGAGTCGGGCAGGGGTGTTTCCTATAATTCACCCCTCCACTTT.

The CDR3 sequence: CASSKRTGQGGYEQYF. In DNA, the CDR3 is TGTGCCAGCAGCAAACGGACGGGACAGGGGGGCTACGAGCAGTACTTC. The chain combines TRBV21-1 with TRBJ2-7; the table's D call, TRBD1, was not checked against the DNA. TRBV21-1 is classified as a pseudogene. The CDR3 is 16 amino acids.

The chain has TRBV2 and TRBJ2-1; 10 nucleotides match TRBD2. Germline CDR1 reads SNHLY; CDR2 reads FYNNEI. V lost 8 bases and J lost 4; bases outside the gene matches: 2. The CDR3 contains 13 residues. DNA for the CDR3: TGTGCCAGCGGACTAGCGGTATACAATGAGCAGTTCTTC. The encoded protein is CASGLAVYNEQFF.

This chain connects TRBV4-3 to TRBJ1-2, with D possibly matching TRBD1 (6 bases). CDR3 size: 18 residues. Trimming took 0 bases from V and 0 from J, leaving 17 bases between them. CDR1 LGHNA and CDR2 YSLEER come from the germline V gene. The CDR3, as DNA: TGCGCCAGCAGCCAAGATAGAGGGCCCGGGACACCTAACTATGGCTACACCTTC. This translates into CASSQDRGPGTPNYGYTF.

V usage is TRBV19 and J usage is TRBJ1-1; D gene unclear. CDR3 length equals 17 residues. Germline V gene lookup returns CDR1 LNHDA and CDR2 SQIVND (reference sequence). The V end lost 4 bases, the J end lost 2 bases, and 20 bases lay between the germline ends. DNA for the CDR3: TGTGCCAGTAGTAAGTTTAATACGATTGGAGGAAACACTGAAGCTTTCTTT. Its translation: CASSKFNTIGGNTEAFF.

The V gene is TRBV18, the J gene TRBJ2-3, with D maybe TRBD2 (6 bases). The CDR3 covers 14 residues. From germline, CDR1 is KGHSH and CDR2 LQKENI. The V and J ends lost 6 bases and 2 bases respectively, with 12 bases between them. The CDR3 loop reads CASSTRRDTDTQYF. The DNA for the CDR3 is TGTGCCAGCTCCACCAGGCGGGACACAGATACGCAGTATTTT.

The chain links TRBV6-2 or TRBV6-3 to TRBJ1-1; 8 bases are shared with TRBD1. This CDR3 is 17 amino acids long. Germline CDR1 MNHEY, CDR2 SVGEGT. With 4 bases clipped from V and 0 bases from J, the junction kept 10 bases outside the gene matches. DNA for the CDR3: TGTGCCAGCAGTTCCCGGACAGGGAAGTGGTTGAACACTGAAGCTTTCTTT. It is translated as CASSSRTGKWLNTEAFF.

CDR3 DNA sequence: TGTGCCAGCAGTGAAACTGGACAGGCGACTGGCTACACCTTC. This encodes CASSETGQATGYTF. This chain uses TRBV2 with TRBJ1-2; 7 bases agree with TRBD1. This CDR3 is built from 14 residues. CDR1 and CDR2 (germline): SNHLY, FYNNEI. V lost 2 bases to trimming and J lost 7 bases; unmatched junction nucleotides: 7.

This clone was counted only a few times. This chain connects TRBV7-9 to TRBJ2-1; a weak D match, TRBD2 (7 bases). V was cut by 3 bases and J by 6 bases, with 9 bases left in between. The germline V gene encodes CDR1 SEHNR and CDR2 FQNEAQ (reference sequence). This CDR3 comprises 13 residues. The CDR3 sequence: CASSFAGANEQFF. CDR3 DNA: TGTGCCAGCAGCTTCGCGGGGGCCAATGAGCAGTTCTTC.

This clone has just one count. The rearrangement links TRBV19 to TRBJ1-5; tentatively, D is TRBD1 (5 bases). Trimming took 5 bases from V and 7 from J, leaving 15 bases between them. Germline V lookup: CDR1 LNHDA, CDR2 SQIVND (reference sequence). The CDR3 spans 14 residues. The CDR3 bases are TGTGCCAGTAGTTCAGGAGGGGCAGGGCAGCCCCAGCATTTT. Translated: CASSSGGAGQPQHF. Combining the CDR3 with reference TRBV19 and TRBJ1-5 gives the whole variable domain DGGITQSPKYLFRKEGQNVTLSCEQNLNHDAMYWYRQDPGQGLRLIYYSQIVNDFQKGDIAEGYSVSREKKESFPLTVTSAQKNPTAFYLCASSSGGAGQPQHFGDGTRLSIL.

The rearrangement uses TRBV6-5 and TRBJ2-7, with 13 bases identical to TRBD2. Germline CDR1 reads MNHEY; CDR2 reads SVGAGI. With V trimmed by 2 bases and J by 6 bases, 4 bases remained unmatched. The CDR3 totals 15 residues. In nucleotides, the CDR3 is TGTGCCAGCAGTTACCCGGGACTAGCGGGGTCCGAGCAGTACTTC. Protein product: CASSYPGLAGSEQYF.

The DNA of the CDR3 is TGTGCCAGCAGCTCGGGACAGTCCATGGCAGATACGCAGTATTTT. Translation gives CASSSGQSMADTQYF. This rearrangement joins TRBV7-8 to TRBJ2-3; 7 bases map to TRBD1. The V segment lost 4 bases and the J segment 4 bases; nucleotides outside the gene matches: 8. Looked up from germline, CDR1 is SGHVS and CDR2 is FQNEAQ. This CDR3 comprises 15 residues. Full variable domain (outside the CDR3, taken from reference TRBV7-8 and TRBJ2-3): GAGVSQSPRYKVAKRGQDVALRCDPISGHVSLFWYQQALGQGPEFLTYFQNEAQLDKSGLPSDRFFAERPEGSVSTLKIQRTQQEDSAVYLCASSSGQSMADTQYFGPGTRLTVL.

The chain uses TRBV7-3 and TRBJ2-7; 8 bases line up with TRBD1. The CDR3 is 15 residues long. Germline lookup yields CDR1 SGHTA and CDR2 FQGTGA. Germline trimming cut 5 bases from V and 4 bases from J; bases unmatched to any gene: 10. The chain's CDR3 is CASSSPGTGQYEQYF. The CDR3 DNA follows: TGTGCCAGCAGCAGTCCCGGGACAGGACAATACGAGCAGTACTTC.

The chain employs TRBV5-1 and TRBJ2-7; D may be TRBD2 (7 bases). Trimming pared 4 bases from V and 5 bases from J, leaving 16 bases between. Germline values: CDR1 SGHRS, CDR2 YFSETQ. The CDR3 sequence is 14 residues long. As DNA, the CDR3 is TGCGCCAGCAGCCTTGTTGGGGGGGCGGACGAGCAGTACTTC. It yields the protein CASSLVGGADEQYF.

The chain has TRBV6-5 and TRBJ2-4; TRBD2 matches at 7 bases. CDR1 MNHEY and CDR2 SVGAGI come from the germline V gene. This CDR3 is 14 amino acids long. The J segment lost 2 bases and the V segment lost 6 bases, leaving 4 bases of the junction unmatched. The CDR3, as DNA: TGTGCCAGCAGGGTGGGGGGGTCCAAAAACATTCAGTACTTC. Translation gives CASRVGGSKNIQYF.

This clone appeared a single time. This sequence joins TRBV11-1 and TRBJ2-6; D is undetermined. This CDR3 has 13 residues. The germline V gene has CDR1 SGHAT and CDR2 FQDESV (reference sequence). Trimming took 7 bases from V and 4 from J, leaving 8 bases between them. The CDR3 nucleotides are TGTGCCAGCACCCTCCCGGGGGCCAACGTCCTGACTTTC. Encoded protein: CASTLPGANVLTF.

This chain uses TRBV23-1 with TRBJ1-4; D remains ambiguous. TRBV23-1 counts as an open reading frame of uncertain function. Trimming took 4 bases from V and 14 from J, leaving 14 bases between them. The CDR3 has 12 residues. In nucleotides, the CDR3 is TGCGCCAGCAGTCTCCCTCCCGAACGGCTGTTTTTT. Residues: CASSLPPERLFF.

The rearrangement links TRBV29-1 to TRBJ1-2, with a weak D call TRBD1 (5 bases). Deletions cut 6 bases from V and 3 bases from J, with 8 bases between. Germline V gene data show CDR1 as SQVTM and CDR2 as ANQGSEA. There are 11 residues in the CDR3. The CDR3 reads CSVQAYYGYTF. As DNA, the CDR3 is TGCAGCGTACAGGCTTACTATGGCTACACCTTC.

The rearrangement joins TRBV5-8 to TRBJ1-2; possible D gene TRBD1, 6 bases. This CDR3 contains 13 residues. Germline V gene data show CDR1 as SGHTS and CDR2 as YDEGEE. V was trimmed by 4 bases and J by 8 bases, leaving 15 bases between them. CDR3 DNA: TGTGCCAGCAGCGTACAGGGCCTTCAGGGCTACACCTTC. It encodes CASSVQGLQGYTF.